This T cell receptor beta chain was identified during a study of blood T cells in healthy people across ages. Germline CDR1 and CDR2: SGDLS and YYNGEE. The CDR3 contains 16 residues. Losses at the gene ends were 3 bases for V and 6 bases for J; bases not matched to a gene: 12. In each sample, at least 6 million PBMCs were isolated. The second PCR ran 7 to 11 cycles with a sample-barcoded 5' primer and J-beta primers. TCRdb passed the 5' RACE reads through MiXCR, listing each CDR3 protein once. Of 660,000 or so distinct CDR3 sequences listed, roughly 50% were seen once; the top ten hold approximately 37%. This clonotype was counted between two and nine times.

The chain has TRBV9 and TRBJ2-1; TRBD2 aligns across 7 bases. The sequence was obtained from a man aged 60-69 years in good health. Sequencing was done on a sample of blood. CDR3 DNA: TGTGCCAGCAGCGAGGCCTTAGGAGCGGGGTCCAATGAGCAGTTCTTC. The encoded protein is CASSEALGAGSNEQFF.